Each of the 8 T cell receptor beta chains below was sequenced from the same sample in a study of blood T cells in healthy people across ages. A sample-barcoded 5' primer and a J-beta primer mix were used in a second PCR of roughly 7 to 11 cycles. TCRdb itself ran the 5' RACE reads through MiXCR, one entry per CDR3 protein. This table holds over 1,200,000 distinct CDR3 sequences, 59% found once. The sequenced material came from blood. These receptors came from a man aged 18 to 29 in good health.

With respect to this clonotype: This may stem from a read error, because a much larger clone lies one nucleotide away. DNA for the CDR3: TGTGCCAGCAGAGAGACAGGGGCCTACAATGAGCAGTTCTTC. As protein: CASRETGAYNEQFF. V and J are TRBV25-1 and TRBJ2-1; 8 bases line up with TRBD1. V shed 6 bases, J shed 2 bases, and the junction held 3 bases outside the gene matches. Per germline, CDR1 MGHDK and CDR2 SYGVNS. CDR3 length: 14 residues.

V usage is TRBV20-1 and J usage is TRBJ2-7; 10 bases map to TRBD2. Trimming took 8 bases from V and 6 from J; bases not matched to a gene: 7. The germline V gene has CDR1 DFQATT and CDR2 SNEGSKA (reference sequence). The CDR3 totals 12 residues. The CDR3 DNA is TGCAGTATCTTCTGGACTAGCGGCGAGCAGTACTTC. Amino acid sequence: CSIFWTSGEQYF.

The rearrangement links TRBV11-2 to TRBJ1-1; TRBD1 is a possible D gene (5 bases). This CDR3 comprises 12 residues. V shed 1 base and J shed 10 bases, with 10 bases lying between them. The germline gives CDR1 SGHAT, CDR2 FQNNGV. The CDR3 DNA sequence: TGTGCCAGCAGCTTAGCAGGGTTTGGAGCTTTCTTT. It encodes CASSLAGFGAFF.

This clonotype was observed a few times. CDR3: CSVALTAGGWKTQYF. The CDR3 nucleotides are TGCAGCGTTGCCCTAACGGCAGGGGGCTGGAAGACCCAGTACTTC. The chain uses TRBV29-1 and TRBJ2-5; TRBD1 aligns across 8 bases. J lost 6 bases, V lost 4 bases, and 13 bases had no gene match. CDR3 size: 15 residues. The germline V gene encodes CDR1 SQVTM and CDR2 ANQGSEA. Filled out from reference TRBV29-1 and TRBJ2-5, the complete variable domain reads SAVISQKPSRDICQRGTSLTIQCQVDSQVTMMFWYRQQPGQSLTLIATANQGSEATYESGFVIDKFPISRPNLTFSTLTVSNMSPEDSSIYLCSVALTAGGWKTQYFGPGTRLLVL.

The J gene is TRBJ2-1, the V gene TRBV5-1; D perhaps matches TRBD1 (5 bases). The length of the CDR3 is 17 residues. Germline CDR1 is SGHRS and CDR2 is YFSETQ. Trimming left V 3 bases short and J 7 bases short, with 23 bases between. CDR3 loop: CASSSQGRVSRKNEQFF. The CDR3 region has the DNA TGCGCCAGCAGCTCCCAGGGTAGGGTGAGCCGGAAGAATGAGCAGTTCTTC.

This clonotype was recorded a few times. The rearrangement links TRBV29-1 to TRBJ2-7, with D unclear. Trimming removed 3 bases at V and 2 bases at J, with 8 bases between. The length of the CDR3 is 12 residues. The V gene's germline CDR1 is SQVTM and CDR2 ANQGSEA. CDR3 sequence (DNA): TGCAGCGTTGACGGATCAACCTACGAGCAGTACTTC. It is translated as CSVDGSTYEQYF.

The chain uses TRBV29-1 and TRBJ1-2; D is unclear. Looked up from germline, CDR1 is SQVTM and CDR2 is ANQGSEA. The CDR3 is 13 residues long. V was cut by 3 bases and J by 1 base, with 9 bases left in between. Here the CDR3 DNA reads TGCAGCGTTGATCCCGCTAGTAACTATGGCTACACCTTC. This encodes CSVDPASNYGYTF.

The rearrangement links TRBV7-2 to TRBJ1-4; 8 bases are shared with TRBD1. Germline V gene data show CDR1 as SGHTA and CDR2 as FQGNSA. CDR3 size: 17 residues. Losses at the gene ends were 6 bases for V and 7 bases for J; bases not matched to a gene: 16. CDR3 sequence: CASRQTNTDRVFEKLFF. DNA for the CDR3: TGTGCCAGCAGGCAAACGAACACGGACAGGGTCTTTGAAAAACTGTTTTTT.